What follows are 14 T cell receptor beta chains derived from one specimen sequenced in a study of vaccination effects on CD4 cells after COVID-19. The table came from immunoSEQ multiplex PCR; TCRdb's copy has only in-frame clones and leaves some out. The table includes about 28,000 clones, less than 75% detected once. Their specific antigens are unknown. Antigen-specific CD4+ T cells expanded by the ViraFEST assay with viral peptide pools were then sequenced. With 9 to 11 days of culture completed, CD4+ T cells were isolated. Two doses of either BNT162b2 or mRNA-1273 were given to each participant. Sequenced here: CD4+ T cells from PBMCs cultured with HCoV-NL63 spike peptides, sampled after COVID-19 vaccination. The source is a human donor who received a COVID-19 vaccine.

V is TRBV6-1 and J is TRBJ1-4; D perhaps matches TRBD1 (5 bases). The CDR3 covers 14 residues. Germline V gene data show CDR1 as MNHNS and CDR2 as SASEGT. Trimming stripped 2 bases from V and 8 bases from J, with 12 bases between. The CDR3 reads CASSEHTGGEKLFF. CDR3 bases: TGTGCCAGCAGTGAACATACCGGGGGGGAAAAACTGTTTTTT.

The chain links TRBV11-2 to TRBJ2-2; D call uncertain. The germline gives CDR1 SGHAT, CDR2 FQNNGV. Between the trimmed V and J ends, which lost 5 bases and 1 base, there was a span of 11 bases. This CDR3 is built from 15 residues. In nucleotides, the CDR3 is TGTGCCAGCAGCCCCATTCGGATGAACACCGGGGAGCTGTTTTTT. This translates into CASSPIRMNTGELFF.

The J gene is TRBJ2-4, the V gene TRBV11-2; D unclear. Germline V gene data show CDR1 as SGHAT and CDR2 as FQNNGV. This CDR3 contains 12 residues. V lost 5 bases and J lost 6, with 8 bases in between. This chain's CDR3 is CASSLERNIQYF. In DNA form, the CDR3 reads TGTGCCAGCAGCCTCGAAAGAAACATTCAGTACTTC. The whole variable domain, filled in from reference TRBV11-2 and TRBJ2-4, reads EAGVAQSPRYKIIEKRQSVAFWCNPISGHATLYWYQQILGQGPKLLIQFQNNGVVDDSQLPKDRFSAERLKGVDSTLKIQPAKLEDSAVYLCASSLERNIQYFGAGTRLSVL.

Judged by abundance, this clone is medium-sized. V gene TRBV5-5 combines with J gene TRBJ2-4; 7 bases line up with TRBD1. The CDR3 has 16 amino acids. The V segment lost 1 base and the J segment 7 bases; nucleotides outside the gene matches: 11. The germline CDR1 and CDR2 sequences are SGHKS and YYEKEE (reference sequence). CDR3 sequence (DNA): TGTGCCAGCAGCTTGATCACGGGACAGCCGGGGAACATTCAGTACTTC. As protein: CASSLITGQPGNIQYF.

V gene TRBV2 combines with J gene TRBJ2-2, with 10 bases aligning to TRBD1. V was pared by 4 bases and J by 3 bases, with 11 bases of the junction left unmatched. CDR3 length equals 18 residues. Germline values: CDR1 SNHLY, CDR2 FYNNEI. For the CDR3, the DNA is TGTGCCAGCAGTGTTTCGGGACAGGGGAGGGGTGACACCGGGGAGCTGTTTTTT. The encoded protein is CASSVSGQGRGDTGELFF.

In its sample, this clone was seen a few times. The chain employs TRBV5-1 and TRBJ1-1, with D maybe TRBD1 (6 bases). Trimming pared 2 bases from V and 0 bases from J, leaving 11 bases between. Per germline, CDR1 SGHRS and CDR2 YFSETQ. The CDR3 length is 15 residues. Written as DNA, the CDR3 is TGCGCCAGCAGCTTAGGCGGGGGCCTGAACACTGAAGCTTTCTTT. This sequence encodes CASSLGGGLNTEAFF.

In this sample, this clone turned up a few times. The chain recombines TRBV18 with TRBJ2-2; no reliable D call. V dropped 3 bases and J dropped 5 bases, with 10 bases sitting between them. The germline CDR1 and CDR2 sequences are KGHSH and LQKENI. The CDR3 runs 14 residues. Here the CDR3 DNA reads TGTGCCAGCTCACCTCGGCAGGCGACCGGGGAGCTGTTTTTT. Encoded protein: CASSPRQATGELFF.

This clone was found a few times. This sequence joins TRBV6-2 or TRBV6-3 and TRBJ1-6, with a possible D match to TRBD1 (5 bases). V was trimmed by 2 bases and J by 0 bases, leaving 14 bases between them. The CDR3 has 18 residues. Germline V lookup: CDR1 MNHEY, CDR2 SVGEGT. As DNA, the CDR3 is TGTGCCAGCAGTTACCCGATTTTGGGACGCTCCTATAATTCACCCCTCCACTTT. Its translation is CASSYPILGRSYNSPLHF.

The rearrangement links TRBV4-2 to TRBJ1-2; TRBD1 is a possible D gene (5 bases). This CDR3 contains 14 residues. V was trimmed by 0 bases and J by 8 bases, leaving 13 bases between them. From germline, CDR1 is LGHNA and CDR2 YNFKEQ. CDR3 DNA: TGTGCCAGCAGCCAAGATCAGGGAGGGTTGGGCTACACCTTC. It translates to CASSQDQGGLGYTF.

The rearrangement links TRBV18 to TRBJ2-7; 11 nucleotides line up with TRBD1. Per germline, CDR1 KGHSH and CDR2 LQKENI. This CDR3 spans 15 amino acids. The J segment lost 5 bases and the V segment lost 0 bases, leaving 3 bases of the junction unmatched. For the CDR3, the DNA is TGTGCCAGCTCACCACCGGGACAGGGGGAGCACGAGCAGTACTTC. Protein sequence: CASSPPGQGEHEQYF.

CDR3: CASSRSRGTSRNEQFF. In nucleotides, the CDR3 is TGTGCCAGCAGCCGGTCGAGGGGTACTAGTAGGAATGAGCAGTTCTTC. The chain uses TRBV14 and TRBJ2-1; D is tentatively TRBD1 or TRBD2 (5 bases each). The V gene lost 4 bases and the J gene lost 7 bases, with 20 bases spanning the gap. Germline V lookup: CDR1 SGHDN, CDR2 FVKESK. The CDR3 is 16 residues long.

The chain uses TRBV10-2 and TRBJ2-1; no reliable D call. V lost 4 bases and J lost 7, with 8 bases in between. The CDR3 covers 12 residues. Per the germline V gene, CDR1 is WSHSY and CDR2 is SAAADI. The DNA for the CDR3 is TGCGCCAGCAGTGTAGGGTTAAATGAGCAGTTCTTC. Translation gives CASSVGLNEQFF.

The CDR3, as DNA: TGTGCCAGCAGTGAATTTAGCGGGGGGGCAGAGACCCAGTACTTC. Amino acid sequence: CASSEFSGGAETQYF. The chain links TRBV6-1 to TRBJ2-5; TRBD2 matches 11 bases. CDR1 is MNHNS and CDR2 is SASEGT in the germline V gene. V lost 2 bases, J lost 4 bases, and 3 bases stayed unmatched. This CDR3 has 15 amino acids.

V usage is TRBV5-6 and J usage is TRBJ1-5; D is ambiguous. Germline assignment: CDR1 SGHDT and CDR2 YYEEEE. This CDR3 is built from 15 residues. V lost 5 bases, J lost 3 bases, and 15 bases lay in between. The CDR3 protein is CASRSGRTNNQPQHF. CDR3 nucleotide sequence: TGTGCCAGCAGATCAGGACGGACCAACAATCAGCCCCAGCATTTT. Full variable domain (remainder filled in from reference TRBV5-6 and TRBJ1-5): DAGVTQSPTHLIKTRGQQVTLRCSPKSGHDTVSWYQQALGQGPQFIFQYYEEEERQRGNFPDRFSGHQFPNYSSELNVNALLLGDSALYLCASRSGRTNNQPQHFGDGTRLSIL.